This entry describes one T cell receptor (beta chain). Its antigen remains unidentified. Germline values: CDR1 LNHDA, CDR2 SQIVND (reference sequence). Trimming stripped 2 bases from V and 1 base from J, with 11 bases between. The CDR3 covers 15 residues. These data originate in a study of T cell responses to AZD1222 COVID-19 vaccine. Study-level results: White British people made up most donors, females outnumbered males, and clonal diversity was possibly underestimated. Only after the peak T cell response were repertoires sampled. Unmutated regions of variants are reportedly targeted by nearly half of spike-specific TCRs. Baseline seropositivity occurred in only six AZD1222 recipients.

TCRdb's table, derived via immunoSEQ multiplex PCR, lists solely in-frame clones and lacks some. The data show around 95,000 clones, around 87% seen once. Material: peripheral blood, obtained on day 0 of MenACWY control vaccination. The TCR sequence derives from an adult in good health. The chain recombines TRBV19 with TRBJ1-1; no clear D gene. As DNA, the CDR3 is TGTGCCAGTAGTATACCCCGGACGGAGAACACTGAAGCTTTCTTT. Protein: CASSIPRTENTEAFF.